Each of the 6 T cell receptor beta chains below was sequenced from the same sample in a study of blood T cells in healthy people across ages. Sample-barcoded 5' priming and a J-beta primer mix drove a second PCR of 7 to 11 cycles. Using its own MiXCR run on the 5' RACE reads, TCRdb lists one record per CDR3 protein. The profile shows over 950,000 distinct CDR3 sequences, just over 50% of them singletons. Specimen: blood. These receptor sequences come from a woman aged 55-69 years in good health.

The genes are TRBV6-5 and TRBJ2-1, with 8 nucleotides matching TRBD1. The CDR3 covers 12 residues. Germline lookup yields CDR1 MNHEY and CDR2 SVGAGI. V lost 6 bases to trimming and J lost 9 bases; unmatched junction nucleotides: 4. The CDR3 spells CASRDRAGEQFF. The CDR3 nucleotides are TGTGCCAGCAGGGACAGGGCCGGTGAGCAGTTCTTC.

This clonotype showed up just a few times. This chain uses TRBV9 with TRBJ1-2; TRBD1 aligns across 9 bases. This CDR3 spans 15 amino acids. CDR1 and CDR2 from the germline V gene are SGDLS and YYNGEE. V lost 0 bases to trimming and J lost 5 bases; unmatched junction nucleotides: 5. The CDR3 DNA sequence: TGTGCCAGCAGCGTAGACGACGGGACAGGGTATGGCTACACCTTC. Translated: CASSVDDGTGYGYTF.

This clonotype appeared once. The genes are TRBV6-6 and TRBJ1-2, with D unresolved. The CDR3 consists of 16 residues. V lost 1 base to trimming and J lost 6 bases, with 18 bases between them. CDR1 is MNHNY and CDR2 is SVGAGI in the germline V gene (reference sequence). CDR3 in amino acids: CASSYYLGRSFDGYTF. CDR3 bases: TGTGCCAGCAGTTACTATTTGGGCAGATCCTTCGATGGCTACACCTTC.

This chain connects TRBV12-3 or TRBV12-4 to TRBJ2-1, with TRBD2 matching 7 bases. This CDR3 has 12 amino acids. J lost 7 bases, V lost 6 bases, and 3 bases had no gene match. CDR3 loop: CASRLGLNEQFF. CDR3 nucleotide sequence: TGTGCCAGCAGGTTGGGACTAAATGAGCAGTTCTTC.

This chain uses TRBV28 with TRBJ2-3; D is perhaps TRBD1 (6 bases). CDR3 length: 16 residues. Germline CDR1 reads MDHEN; CDR2 reads SYDVKM. Deletions cut 5 bases from V and 2 bases from J, with 17 bases between. DNA of the CDR3: TGTGCCAGCAGTCTACAGGGCCCCTTCCCCACAGATACGCAGTATTTT. Protein product: CASSLQGPFPTDTQYF.

About this clonotype: An end of the junction does not agree with germline; a read error may underlie this. The chain employs TRBV11-2 and TRBJ2-5; TRBD1 matches at 8 bases. Germline V CDR1 and CDR2: SGHAT, FQNNGV. This CDR3 spans 14 amino acids. The CDR3 spells CASSRQGIQETRYF. The CDR3 nucleotides read TGTGCCAGCAGCCGACAGGGGATCCAAGAGACCCGGTACTTC.